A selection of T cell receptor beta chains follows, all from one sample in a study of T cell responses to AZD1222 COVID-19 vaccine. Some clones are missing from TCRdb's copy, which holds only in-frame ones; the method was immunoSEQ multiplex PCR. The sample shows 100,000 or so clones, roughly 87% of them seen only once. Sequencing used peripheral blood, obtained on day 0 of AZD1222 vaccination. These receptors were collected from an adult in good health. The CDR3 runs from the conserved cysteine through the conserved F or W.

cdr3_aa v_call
CASYEQGSTYEQYF TRBV2
CASSSLKGRGQETQYF TRBV6-2/TRBV6-3
CASSRSVSTNEKLFF TRBV7-2
CASGRAAGGEAFF TRBV6-5
CASSLSSGPNGYTF TRBV7-2
CASSQDGENQETQYF TRBV4-3
CASSLLGSGANVLTF TRBV7-8
CASSFGQYGGYEQYF TRBV5-6
CASSPFRQGQETQYF TRBV6-2/TRBV6-3
CASSLYGGARTYNEQFF TRBV28
CASSLGQGSDTEAFF TRBV7-9
CASSFRDRVSPLHF TRBV6-5
CASTYGLKRSYEQYF TRBV6-5
CASSLGGGGWSNQPQHF TRBV7-6
CASSPLAGGYNEQFF TRBV6-6
CASSPNRLAGQFF TRBV4-2
CASSRGDNEQFF TRBV5-1
CASSQVPQGNIAGEQFF TRBV4-1
CASTTTHGDRRGYTF TRBV19
CASSFPTSGGSSTDTQYF TRBV5-1
CASSSGPSNQPQHF TRBV7-9
CASSQERKGESNADTQYF TRBV4-2
CASSATGGTEAFF TRBV5-1
CASSLGQGALGEQYF TRBV9
CASSYLNGNTIYF TRBV6-5
CASSDDRGFIDAPLHF TRBV6-1
CATSDAWDSNEQFF TRBV24-1
CASARSGKLDEQYF TRBV9
CASSLAWSSYEQYF TRBV7-2
CASSLGGIPGSYEQYF TRBV5-1
CAISEPSGGTQYF TRBV10-3
CASSREGYGYTF TRBV7-2
CSASDQRIYGYTF TRBV20-1
CAWSRGSSYNSPLHF TRBV30
CASSFGRNEQFF TRBV27
CAWSEGNGELFF TRBV30
CASSEDFGDYEQYF TRBV6-1
CASSLGWGLTEAFF TRBV5-6
CASSTRTGTGDSYTF TRBV7-8
CASSLERGGYGYTF TRBV9
CASYRLFMGYTF TRBV19
CASSEVSLGYGYTF TRBV6-1
CASSLVSGGIAKNIQYF TRBV7-8
CASSQEVGQPQHF TRBV4-3
CASSQVAAARGNTIYF TRBV4-2
CASSNLRQGITYEQYF TRBV6-2/TRBV6-3